Listed below are T cell receptor beta chains from one sample, sequenced in a study of Ad26.COV2.S vaccination and SARS-CoV-2 variants. Profiled with immunoSEQ multiplex PCR; TCRdb holds only in-frame clones, not every one. The sample yields some 390,000 clones, roughly nine tenths seen once. Sequences were derived from peripheral blood, sampled in a trial of Ad26.COV2.S vaccine versus placebo. All receptors come from a person between 18 and 59 years old who received the Ad26.COV2.S COVID-19 vaccine or a placebo. Each CDR3 is given with its conserved first and last residue. D genes are given only for firm matches. Clone size is given for some rows only: seen once, a few or many times, or a class if the clone is expanded.

D gene	CDR3 length	V gene	clone size	J gene	CDR3 protein	CDR3 DNA
.	15	TRBV4-1	.	TRBJ2-7	CASSQVGGRPYEQYF	TGCGCCAGCAGCCAAGTCGGGGGGCGACCCTACGAGCAGTACTTC
TRBD2	16	TRBV27	.	TRBJ2-3	CASSTPLAGWPDTQYF	TGTGCCAGCAGTACCCCACTAGCGGGGTGGCCAGATACGCAGTATTTT
TRBD1	15	TRBV18	.	TRBJ1-2	CASSPGDRDNYGYTF	TGTGCCAGCTCACCTGGGGACAGAGATAACTATGGCTACACCTTC
.	13	TRBV7-9	once	TRBJ2-7	CASSLSQFYEQYF	TGTGCCAGCAGCTTAAGCCAGTTCTACGAGCAGTACTTC
.	13	TRBV5-1	.	TRBJ2-7	CASSSGEVYEQYF	TGCGCCAGCAGCTCAGGGGAGGTATACGAGCAGTACTTC
.	15	TRBV11-2	.	TRBJ1-2	CASSYLRGSDYGYTF	TGTGCCAGCAGCTATCTAAGGGGAAGTGACTATGGCTACACCTTC
.	14	TRBV4-3	.	TRBJ2-1	CASSQDKYMGEQFF	TGCGCCAGCAGCCAAGATAAGTACATGGGTGAGCAGTTCTTC
TRBD1	13	TRBV2	.	TRBJ1-2	CASTEQGADGYTF	TGTGCCAGCACTGAACAGGGGGCTGATGGCTACACCTTC
.	14	TRBV27	.	TRBJ2-3	CASSSGVGTDTQYF	TGTGCCAGCAGTTCAGGGGTCGGCACAGATACGCAGTATTTT
TRBD2	15	TRBV4-3	.	TRBJ2-5	CASSQSGSRQETQYF	TGCGCCAGCAGCCAAAGCGGGAGCCGACAAGAGACCCAGTACTTC
.	15	TRBV7-2	.	TRBJ2-5	CASSLVFSGGETQYF	TGTGCCAGCAGCTTAGTTTTTTCAGGGGGGGAGACCCAGTACTTC
.	15	TRBV11-2	.	TRBJ1-1	CASSDRYGKNTEAFF	TGTGCCAGCAGCGACAGGTATGGGAAGAACACTGAAGCTTTCTTT
.	15	TRBV18	.	TRBJ2-5	CASSPGTALRETQYF	TGTGCCAGCTCACCAGGAACAGCCCTACGGGAGACCCAGTACTTC
.	17	TRBV4-1	.	TRBJ2-2	CASKPGAGRSNTGELFF	TGCGCCAGCAAGCCAGGGGCGGGCCGCTCGAACACCGGGGAGCTGTTTTTT
TRBD2	18	TRBV19	.	TRBJ2-2	CASRPGLAGGQDTGELFF	TGTGCCAGTCGCCCGGGACTAGCGGGGGGGCAAGACACCGGGGAGCTGTTTTTT
.	12	TRBV19	.	TRBJ2-5	CASGVKGETQYF	TGTGCCAGTGGAGTTAAAGGAGAGACCCAGTACTTC
.	15	TRBV7-2	.	TRBJ2-1	CASSFGQSSYNEQFF	TGTGCCAGCAGCTTCGGACAGAGCTCCTACAATGAGCAGTTCTTC
.	14	TRBV6-2/TRBV6-3	.	TRBJ2-1	CASSYSGEYNEQFF	TGTGCCAGCAGTTACTCAGGGGAATACAATGAGCAGTTCTTC
TRBD1	15	TRBV5-1	.	TRBJ1-1	CASSLGTGLNTEAFF	TGCGCCAGCAGCTTAGGGACAGGACTGAACACTGAAGCTTTCTTT
.	12	TRBV6-5	.	TRBJ1-5	CASRNRVQPQHF	TGTGCCAGTAGGAACAGGGTTCAGCCCCAGCATTTT
.	12	TRBV7-9	.	TRBJ1-1	CASSPGQRQAFF	TGTGCCAGCAGCCCAGGACAGCGACAAGCTTTCTTT
TRBD1	16	TRBV4-1	.	TRBJ2-3	CASSRTGPWVTDTQYF	TGCGCCAGCAGCCGGACAGGTCCTTGGGTCACAGATACGCAGTATTTT
TRBD2	15	TRBV18	.	TRBJ2-1	CASSPLAGGLVEQFF	TGTGCCAGCTCGCCACTAGCGGGGGGCCTGGTTGAGCAGTTCTTC
TRBD1	14	TRBV4-3	.	TRBJ1-2	CASSPRGTGFHYTF	TGCGCCAGCAGCCCGAGGGGGACAGGGTTCCACTACACCTTC
.	14	TRBV18	.	TRBJ2-7	CASSPARSTYEQYF	TGTGCCAGCTCACCCGCGCGGAGTACCTACGAGCAGTACTTC
.	14	TRBV4-3	.	TRBJ1-1	CASSQDRGNTEAFF	TGCGCCAGCAGCCAAGACAGGGGCAACACTGAAGCTTTCTTT
TRBD1	15	TRBV5-5	.	TRBJ1-6	CASTRSGQGNSPLHF	TGTGCCAGCACCCGGTCGGGACAGGGGAATTCACCCCTCCACTTT
.	16	TRBV19	once	TRBJ2-2	CASSWARTSGTGELFF	TGTGCCAGTAGCTGGGCACGGACCTCGGGGACCGGGGAGCTGTTTTTT
.	15	TRBV4-1	once	TRBJ2-7	CASSQEAGGHYEQYF	TGCGCCAGCAGCCAAGAAGCCGGGGGGCACTACGAGCAGTACTTC
.	15	TRBV3-1/TRBV3-2	.	TRBJ2-7	CASSQQGTLTYEQYF	TGTGCCAGCAGCCAACAGGGTACATTGACCTACGAGCAGTACTTC
.	19	TRBV7-2	.	TRBJ2-6	CASSLVLRDGFSGANVLTF	TGTGCCAGCAGCTTGGTGCTTAGAGACGGCTTCTCTGGGGCCAACGTCCTGACTTTC
.	12	TRBV18	.	TRBJ1-2	CASSKQEPGYTF	TGTGCCAGCTCGAAACAGGAGCCTGGCTACACCTTC
TRBD1	15	TRBV5-8	.	TRBJ2-5	CASSRGQGMRETQYF	TGTGCCAGCAGCCGCGGACAGGGGATGAGGGAGACCCAGTACTTC
.	13	TRBV3-1/TRBV3-2	.	TRBJ1-2	CASSQDNSYGYTF	TGTGCCAGCAGCCAAGACAACAGCTATGGCTACACCTTC
TRBD1	16	TRBV4-1	once	TRBJ2-1	CASSPLDRGANNEQFF	TGCGCCAGCAGCCCTTTGGACAGGGGCGCAAACAATGAGCAGTTCTTC
.	22	TRBV19	.	TRBJ1-2	CASQGPMEWGIVGSSYRYGYTF	TGTGCCAGCCAAGGGCCAATGGAGTGGGGGATAGTCGGTTCTTCGTATAGGTATGGCTACACCTTC
.	15	TRBV11-1	.	TRBJ2-1	CASSLARGAFHEQFF	TGTGCCAGCAGCTTAGCGAGGGGGGCCTTCCATGAGCAGTTCTTC
TRBD1	14	TRBV2	few	TRBJ1-3	CASSQQGSGNTIYF	TGTGCCAGCAGTCAACAGGGGTCCGGAAACACCATATATTTT
.	13	TRBV5-6	.	TRBJ1-2	CASSSDRIYGYTF	TGTGCCAGCAGCTCGGACAGAATCTATGGCTACACCTTC
.	15	TRBV5-4	.	TRBJ1-2	CASSLDLGTSYGYTF	TGTGCCAGCAGCTTGGATCTGGGTACAAGCTATGGCTACACCTTC
TRBD1	15	TRBV5-1	.	TRBJ2-3	CASSLGDSNTDTQYF	TGCGCCAGCAGCTTGGGGGACAGCAACACAGATACGCAGTATTTT
.	14	TRBV6-5	.	TRBJ2-2	CASCPSGITGELFF	TGTGCCAGCTGCCCCAGTGGGATCACCGGGGAGCTGTTTTTT
.	14	TRBV10-3	few	TRBJ2-2	CAIGVTGNTGELFF	TGTGCCATCGGGGTGACAGGGAACACCGGGGAGCTGTTTTTT
.	14	TRBV10-2	once	TRBJ1-2	CASSAGQLNYGYTF	TGCGCCAGCAGTGCCGGCCAGCTTAACTATGGCTACACCTTC
.	13	TRBV6-5	.	TRBJ1-4	CASSSRTNEKLFF	TGTGCCAGCAGTTCCCGAACGAATGAAAAACTGTTTTTT
.	13	TRBV5-1	.	TRBJ2-7	CASSPVGVYEQYF	TGCGCCAGCAGCCCCGTGGGGGTTTACGAGCAGTACTTC
.	13	TRBV11-2	once	TRBJ2-3	CASRRLLTDTQYF	TGTGCCAGCAGGCGACTGCTCACAGATACGCAGTATTTT
TRBD2	17	TRBV6-2/TRBV6-3	.	TRBJ2-7	CASSYGPAGGQPYEQYF	TGTGCCAGCAGTTACGGGCCTGCGGGGGGACAACCCTACGAGCAGTACTTC
TRBD1	14	TRBV3-1/TRBV3-2	.	TRBJ1-1	CASSQDDRDTEAFF	TGTGCCAGCAGCCAAGATGACAGGGACACTGAAGCTTTCTTT
TRBD1	17	TRBV15	.	TRBJ2-2	CATSRAFGTGIAGELFF	TGTGCCACCAGCAGAGCCTTCGGGACAGGGATCGCCGGGGAGCTGTTTTTT
.	16	TRBV2	once	TRBJ2-3	CASSEITVIGTDTQYF	TGTGCCAGCAGTGAAATAACGGTCATCGGCACAGATACGCAGTATTTT